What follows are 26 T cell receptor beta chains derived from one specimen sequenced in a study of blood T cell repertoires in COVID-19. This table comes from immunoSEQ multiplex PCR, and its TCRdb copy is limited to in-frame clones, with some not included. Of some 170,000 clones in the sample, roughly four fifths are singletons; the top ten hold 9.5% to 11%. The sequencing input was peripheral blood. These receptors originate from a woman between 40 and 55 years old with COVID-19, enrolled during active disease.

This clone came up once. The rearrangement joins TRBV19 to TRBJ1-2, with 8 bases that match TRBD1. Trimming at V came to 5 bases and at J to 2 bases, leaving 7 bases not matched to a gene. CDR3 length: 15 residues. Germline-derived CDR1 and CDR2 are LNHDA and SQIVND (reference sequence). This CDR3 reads CASSPDRGRNYGYTF. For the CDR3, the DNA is TGTGCCAGTAGTCCTGACAGGGGCAGAAACTATGGCTACACCTTC.

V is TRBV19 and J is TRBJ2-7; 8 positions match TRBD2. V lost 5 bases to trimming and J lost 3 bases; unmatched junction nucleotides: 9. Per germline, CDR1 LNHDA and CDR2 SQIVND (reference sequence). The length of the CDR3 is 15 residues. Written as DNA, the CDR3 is TGTGCCAGTAGTCCTCAAGCGGGAGTATTCTACGAGCAGTACTTC. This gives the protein CASSPQAGVFYEQYF.

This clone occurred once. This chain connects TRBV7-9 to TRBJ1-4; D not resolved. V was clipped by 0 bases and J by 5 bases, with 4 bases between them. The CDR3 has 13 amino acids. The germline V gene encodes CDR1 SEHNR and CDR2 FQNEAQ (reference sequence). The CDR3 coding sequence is TGTGCCAGCAGCTTAGCCTTGAATGAAAAACTGTTTTTT. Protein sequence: CASSLALNEKLFF.

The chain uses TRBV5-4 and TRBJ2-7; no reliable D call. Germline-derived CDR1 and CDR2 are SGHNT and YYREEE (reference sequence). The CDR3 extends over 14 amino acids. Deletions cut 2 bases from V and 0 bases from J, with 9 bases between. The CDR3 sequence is CASSFRRSSYEQYF. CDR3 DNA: TGTGCCAGCAGCTTTAGACGGAGCTCCTACGAGCAGTACTTC.

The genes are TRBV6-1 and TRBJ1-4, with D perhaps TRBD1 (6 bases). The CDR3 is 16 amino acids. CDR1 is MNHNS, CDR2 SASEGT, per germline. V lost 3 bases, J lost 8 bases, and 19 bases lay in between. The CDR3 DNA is TGTGCCAGCAGTGAGGTAGTTTTGGGGGCTGGGGAAAAACTGTTTTTT. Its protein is CASSEVVLGAGEKLFF.

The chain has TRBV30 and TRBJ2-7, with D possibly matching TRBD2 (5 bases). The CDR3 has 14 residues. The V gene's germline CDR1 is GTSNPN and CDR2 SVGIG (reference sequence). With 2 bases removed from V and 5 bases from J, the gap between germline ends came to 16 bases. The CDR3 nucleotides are TGTGCCTGGAGTTCCGGGATTTTGGGGAACGAGCAGTACTTC. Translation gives CAWSSGILGNEQYF. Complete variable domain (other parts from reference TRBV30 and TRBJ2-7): SQTIHQWPATLVQPVGSPLSLECTVEGTSNPNLYWYRQAAGRGLQLLFYSVGIGQISSEVPQNLSASRPQDRQFILSSKKLLLSDSGFYLCAWSSGILGNEQYFGPGTRLTVT.

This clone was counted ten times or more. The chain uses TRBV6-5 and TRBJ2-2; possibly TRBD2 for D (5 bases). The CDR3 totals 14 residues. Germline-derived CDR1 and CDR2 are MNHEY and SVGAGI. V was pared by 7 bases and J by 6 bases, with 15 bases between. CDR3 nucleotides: TGTGCCAGCATGAGGGAAGCAGACGCCGGGGAGCTGTTTTTT. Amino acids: CASMREADAGELFF.

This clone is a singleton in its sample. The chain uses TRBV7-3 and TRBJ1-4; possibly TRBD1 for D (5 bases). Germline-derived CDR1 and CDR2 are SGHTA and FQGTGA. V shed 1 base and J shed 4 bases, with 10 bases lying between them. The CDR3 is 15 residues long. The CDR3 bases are TGTGCCAGCAGCTTAAGTGGGGGGAGTAATGAAAAACTGTTTTTT. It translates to CASSLSGGSNEKLFF.

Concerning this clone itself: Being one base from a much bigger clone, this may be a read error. CDR3 sequence reads: CAISQDSGNTIYF. The CDR3 DNA follows: TGTGCCATCAGCCAGGACTCTGGAAACACCATATATTTT. This chain uses TRBV10-3 with TRBJ1-3, with D unresolved. The CDR3 runs 13 residues. Germline assignment: CDR1 ENHRY and CDR2 SYGVKD. The V end was cut by 6 bases, the J end by 0 bases, with 6 bases between.

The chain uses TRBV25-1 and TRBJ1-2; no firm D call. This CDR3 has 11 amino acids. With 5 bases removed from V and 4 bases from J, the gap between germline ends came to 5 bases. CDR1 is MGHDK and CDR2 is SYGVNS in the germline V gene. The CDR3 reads CASSYSYGYTF. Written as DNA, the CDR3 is TGTGCCAGCAGTTACAGCTATGGCTACACCTTC.

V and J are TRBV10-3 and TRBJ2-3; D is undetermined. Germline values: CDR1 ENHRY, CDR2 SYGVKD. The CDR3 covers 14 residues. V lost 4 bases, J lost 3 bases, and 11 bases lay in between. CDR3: CAISVEYGTDTQYF. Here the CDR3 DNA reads TGTGCCATCAGTGTCGAGTATGGTACAGATACGCAGTATTTT.

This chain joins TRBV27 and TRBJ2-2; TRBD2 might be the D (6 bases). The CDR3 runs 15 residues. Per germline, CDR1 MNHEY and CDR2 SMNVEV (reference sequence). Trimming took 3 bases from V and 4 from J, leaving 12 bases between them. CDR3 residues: CASSFRERGTGELFF. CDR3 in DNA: TGTGCCAGCAGTTTTCGGGAGAGGGGCACCGGGGAGCTGTTTTTT.

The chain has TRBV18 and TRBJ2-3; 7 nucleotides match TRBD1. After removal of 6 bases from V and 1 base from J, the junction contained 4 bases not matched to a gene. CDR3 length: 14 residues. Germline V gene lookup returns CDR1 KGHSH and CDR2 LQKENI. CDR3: CASSRTGGTDTQYF. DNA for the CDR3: TGTGCCAGCTCGCGGACAGGCGGCACAGATACGCAGTATTTT.

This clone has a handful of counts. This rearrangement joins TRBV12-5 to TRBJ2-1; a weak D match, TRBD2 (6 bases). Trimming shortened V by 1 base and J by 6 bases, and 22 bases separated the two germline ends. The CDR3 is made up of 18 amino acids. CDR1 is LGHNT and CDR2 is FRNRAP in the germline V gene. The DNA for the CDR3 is TGTGCTAGTGGTTTGGGAATAGCGGAGGGAGGAGGTATCAATGAGCAGTTCTTC. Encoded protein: CASGLGIAEGGGINEQFF.

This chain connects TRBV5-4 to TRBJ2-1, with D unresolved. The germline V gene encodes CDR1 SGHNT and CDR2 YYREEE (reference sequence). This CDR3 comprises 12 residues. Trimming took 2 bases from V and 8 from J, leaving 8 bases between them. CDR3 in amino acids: CASSFFSDEQFF. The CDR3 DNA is TGTGCCAGCAGCTTTTTTTCCGATGAGCAGTTCTTC. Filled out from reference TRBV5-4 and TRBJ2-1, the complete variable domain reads ETGVTQSPTHLIKTRGQQVTLRCSSQSGHNTVSWYQQALGQGPQFIFQYYREEENGRGNFPPRFSGLQFPNYSSELNVNALELDDSALYLCASSFFSDEQFFGPGTRLTVL.

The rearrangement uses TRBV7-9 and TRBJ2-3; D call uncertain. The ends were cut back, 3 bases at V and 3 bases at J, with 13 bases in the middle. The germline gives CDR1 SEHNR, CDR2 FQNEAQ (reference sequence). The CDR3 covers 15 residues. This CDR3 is CASSFWAAVTDTQYF. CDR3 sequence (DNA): TGTGCCAGCAGCTTTTGGGCAGCCGTTACAGATACGCAGTATTTT.

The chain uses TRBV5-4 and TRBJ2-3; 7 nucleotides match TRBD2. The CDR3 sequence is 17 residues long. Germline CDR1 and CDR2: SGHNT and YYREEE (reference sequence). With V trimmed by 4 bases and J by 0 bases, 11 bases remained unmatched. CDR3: CASSLIGGRGSTDTQYF. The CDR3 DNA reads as TGTGCCAGCAGCCTTATTGGTGGGCGGGGGAGCACAGATACGCAGTATTTT.

The CDR3, as DNA: TGTGCCAGCAGTCTCCCGGGGGGCTCTCAGTACTTC. Translation gives CASSLPGGSQYF. The rearrangement links TRBV27 to TRBJ2-4; D possibly corresponds to TRBD2 (7 bases). The V end was cut by 5 bases, the J end by 12 bases, with 14 bases between. The CDR3 consists of 12 residues. Germline CDR1 reads MNHEY; CDR2 reads SMNVEV (reference sequence).

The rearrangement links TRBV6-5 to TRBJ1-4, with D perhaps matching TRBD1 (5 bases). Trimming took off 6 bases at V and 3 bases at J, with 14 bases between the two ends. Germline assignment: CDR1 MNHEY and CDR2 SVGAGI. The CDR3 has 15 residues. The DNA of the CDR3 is TGTGCCAGCAGGTCCAGGGTTTCGGCTAATGAAAAACTGTTTTTT. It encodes CASRSRVSANEKLFF.

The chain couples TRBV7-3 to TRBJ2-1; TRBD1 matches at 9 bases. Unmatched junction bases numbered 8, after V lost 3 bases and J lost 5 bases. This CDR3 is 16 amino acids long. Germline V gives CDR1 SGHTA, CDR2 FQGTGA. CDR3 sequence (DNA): TGTGCCAGCAGCTTCTTAGGACAGGGGACTAACAATGAGCAGTTCTTC. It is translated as CASSFLGQGTNNEQFF.

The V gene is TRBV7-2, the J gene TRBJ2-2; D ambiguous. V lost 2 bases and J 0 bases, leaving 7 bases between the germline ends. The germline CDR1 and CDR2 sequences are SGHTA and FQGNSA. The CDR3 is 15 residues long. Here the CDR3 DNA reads TGTGCCAGCAGCTTATGGAGCACGAACACCGGGGAGCTGTTTTTT. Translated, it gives CASSLWSTNTGELFF.

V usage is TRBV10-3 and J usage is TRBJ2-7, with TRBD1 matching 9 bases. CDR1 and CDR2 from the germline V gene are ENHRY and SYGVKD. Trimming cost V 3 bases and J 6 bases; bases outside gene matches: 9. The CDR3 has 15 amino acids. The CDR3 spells CAISDRTGDLVEQYF. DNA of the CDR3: TGTGCCATCAGTGACCGGACAGGGGATCTCGTCGAGCAGTACTTC.

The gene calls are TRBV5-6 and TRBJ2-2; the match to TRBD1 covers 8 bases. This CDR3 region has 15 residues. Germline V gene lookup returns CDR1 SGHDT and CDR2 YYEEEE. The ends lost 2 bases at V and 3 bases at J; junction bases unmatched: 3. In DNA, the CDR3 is TGTGCCAGCAGCTTCGGACAGGGATACACCGGGGAGCTGTTTTTT. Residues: CASSFGQGYTGELFF.

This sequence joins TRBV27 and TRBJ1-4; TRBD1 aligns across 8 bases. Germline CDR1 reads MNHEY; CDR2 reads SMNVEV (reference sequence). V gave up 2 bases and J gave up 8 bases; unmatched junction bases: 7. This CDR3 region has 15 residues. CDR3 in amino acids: CASSLTGGRYEKLFF. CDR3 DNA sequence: TGTGCCAGCAGTTTAACAGGGGGAAGATACGAAAAACTGTTTTTT. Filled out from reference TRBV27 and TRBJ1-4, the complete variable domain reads EAQVTQNPRYLITVTGKKLTVTCSQNMNHEYMSWYRQDPGLGLRQIYYSMNVEVTDKGDVPEGYKVSRKEKRNFPLILESPSPNQTSLYFCASSLTGGRYEKLFFGSGTQLSVL.

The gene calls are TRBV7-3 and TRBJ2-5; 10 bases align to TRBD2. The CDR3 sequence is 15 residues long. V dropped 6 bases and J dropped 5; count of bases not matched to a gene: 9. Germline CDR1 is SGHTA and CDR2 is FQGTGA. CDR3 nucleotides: TGTGCCAGCAGTCACAGCGGGGGGGCGCTGGAGACCCAGTACTTC. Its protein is CASSHSGGALETQYF. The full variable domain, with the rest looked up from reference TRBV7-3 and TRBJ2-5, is GAGVSQTPSNKVTEKGKYVELRCDPISGHTALYWYRQSLGQGPEFLIYFQGTGAADDSGLPNDRFFAVRPEGSVSTLKIQRTERGDSAVYLCASSHSGGALETQYFGPGTRLLVL.

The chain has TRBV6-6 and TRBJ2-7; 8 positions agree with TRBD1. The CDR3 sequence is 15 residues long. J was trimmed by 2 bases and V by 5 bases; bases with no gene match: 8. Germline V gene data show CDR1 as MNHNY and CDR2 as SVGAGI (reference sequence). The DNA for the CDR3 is TGTGCCAGCAGTAAACCGGGACAGGCGCCCTACGAGCAGTACTTC. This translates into CASSKPGQAPYEQYF.